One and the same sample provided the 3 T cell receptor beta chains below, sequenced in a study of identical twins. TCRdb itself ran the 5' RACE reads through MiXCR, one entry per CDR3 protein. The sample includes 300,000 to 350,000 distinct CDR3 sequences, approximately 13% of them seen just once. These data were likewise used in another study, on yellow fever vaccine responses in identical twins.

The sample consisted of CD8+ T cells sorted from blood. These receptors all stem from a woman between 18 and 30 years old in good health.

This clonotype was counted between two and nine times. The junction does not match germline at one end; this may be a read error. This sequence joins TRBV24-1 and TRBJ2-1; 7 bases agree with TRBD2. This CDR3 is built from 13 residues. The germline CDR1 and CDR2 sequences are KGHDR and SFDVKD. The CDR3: CATGDLAANEQFF. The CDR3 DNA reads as TGTGCCACCGGTGACCTAGCGGCGAATGAGCAGTTCTTC.

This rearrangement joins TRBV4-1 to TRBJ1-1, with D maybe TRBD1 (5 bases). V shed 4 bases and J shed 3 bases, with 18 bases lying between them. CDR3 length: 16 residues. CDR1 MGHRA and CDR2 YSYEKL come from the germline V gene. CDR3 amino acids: CASSLSPAGRDTEAFF. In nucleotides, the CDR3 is TGCGCCAGCAGCCTCAGCCCGGCAGGGCGGGACACTGAAGCTTTCTTT.

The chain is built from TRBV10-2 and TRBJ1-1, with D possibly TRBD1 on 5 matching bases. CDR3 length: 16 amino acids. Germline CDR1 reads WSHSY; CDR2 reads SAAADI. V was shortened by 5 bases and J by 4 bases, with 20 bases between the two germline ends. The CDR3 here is CASSQAGGVSSTEAFF. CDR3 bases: TGCGCCAGCAGTCAGGCCGGGGGGGTCTCGAGCACTGAAGCTTTCTTT.